The 21 T cell receptor beta chains below were found in one sample sequenced in a study of regulatory T cells in long-lasting Graves disease. Both iRepertoire HTBI primers and Arm-PCR of CDR3 regions were used to build the TCR beta libraries. TCRdb ran MiXCR on the multiplex PCR reads and lists one entry per CDR3 protein. The sample holds approximately 480,000 distinct CDR3 sequences, about a sixth seen once. Indicated time point: newly diagnosed GD, antithyroid drugs for less than 3 months. The TCR library was prepared using RNA isolated from PBMCs. The data also belong to a second study, concerning T cells in Graves' hyperthyroidism and ophthalmopathy.

Material: peripheral blood mononuclear cells (PBMCs), obtained at new diagnosis, from a patient treated with antithyroid drugs. The receptor source for this set is a man between 40 and 49 years old with Graves disease.

This clonotype was detected many times. The chain employs TRBV28 and TRBJ2-3, with 8 bases lining up with TRBD2. Trimming removed 5 bases from V and 0 bases from J; junction bases left unmatched: 7. Germline V gene sequence: CDR1 MDHEN, CDR2 SYDVKM. The CDR3 sequence is 16 residues long. The CDR3 is CASSHKRGSSTDTQYF. The CDR3 bases are TGTGCCAGCAGTCACAAGCGGGGGTCTAGCACAGATACGCAGTATTTT.

The rearrangement links TRBV30 to TRBJ2-1, with TRBD2 identical over 9 bases. J gave up 3 bases and V 1 base, and 1 base lay outside the gene matches. The CDR3 sequence is 14 residues long. Looked up from germline, CDR1 is GTSNPN and CDR2 is SVGIG (reference sequence). The CDR3 loop is CAWSGAGGYNEQFF. In DNA form, the CDR3 reads TGTGCCTGGAGTGGAGCGGGAGGCTACAATGAGCAGTTCTTC.

The J gene is TRBJ2-1, the V gene TRBV19; no clear D gene. The CDR3 extends over 11 amino acids. The germline gives CDR1 LNHDA, CDR2 SQIVND (reference sequence). V was pared by 5 bases and J by 7 bases, with 6 bases between. The CDR3 region is CASSRLNEQFF. CDR3 DNA sequence: TGTGCCAGTAGTCGGCTGAATGAGCAGTTCTTC.

As for this clonotype: This could be a read error, since a much larger clone is one nucleotide away. The chain is built from TRBV5-1 and TRBJ2-2, with 10 bases fitting TRBD1. Germline CDR1 is SGHRS and CDR2 is YFSETQ. The CDR3 loop spans 16 amino acids. The CDR3 reads CASSSPGQGNTEELFF. CDR3 coding DNA: TGCGCCAGCAGCTCACCGGGACAGGGGAACACCGAGGAGCTGTTTTTT.

The gene calls are TRBV29-1 and TRBJ2-6; D remains ambiguous. CDR3 length: 13 amino acids. Germline CDR1 reads SQVTM; CDR2 reads ANQGSEA. V dropped 5 bases and J dropped 3 bases, with 8 bases sitting between them. CDR3 nucleotide sequence: TGCAGCGTTTTAAGCTTTGGGGCCAACGTCCTGACTTTC. Translation: CSVLSFGANVLTF.

This rearrangement joins TRBV29-1 to TRBJ2-5; 7 bases align to TRBD1. CDR1 and CDR2 (germline): SQVTM, ANQGSEA. After removal of 3 bases from V and 0 bases from J, the junction contained 7 bases not matched to a gene. The CDR3 totals 15 residues. CDR3 sequence: CSVEVQGTDQETQYF. DNA of the CDR3: TGCAGCGTTGAGGTCCAAGGGACAGACCAAGAGACCCAGTACTTC.

This clonotype was seen repeatedly, ten times or more. The rearrangement links TRBV10-3 to TRBJ2-2; 7 nucleotides match TRBD1. This CDR3 is built from 15 residues. With V trimmed by 3 bases and J by 7 bases, 8 bases remained unmatched. CDR1 and CDR2 from the germline V gene are ENHRY and SYGVKD. The CDR3 is CAISDPRQGYGELFF. The CDR3 DNA sequence: TGTGCCATCAGTGACCCAAGACAGGGATACGGGGAGCTGTTTTTT.

In this sample, this clonotype turned up a few times. The chain is built from TRBV12-3 or TRBV12-4 and TRBJ1-4, with D maybe TRBD1 (5 bases). V shed 5 bases and J shed 3 bases, with 13 bases lying between them. The CDR3 spans 15 residues. CDR3 nucleotide sequence: TGTGCCAGCAGTAGAGAGGGCAGGGCTAATGAAAAACTGTTTTTT. This encodes CASSREGRANEKLFF.

A word on this clonotype: This could be a read error, since a much larger clone is one nucleotide away. The CDR3 region has the DNA TGTGCCAGCAGCCCGGCTAGCGGGAGGGCCCCCAATGAGCAGTTCTTC. Protein sequence: CASSPASGRAPNEQFF. The chain links TRBV12-3 or TRBV12-4 to TRBJ2-3, with 12 bases that match TRBD2. The J call is in doubt because the DNA end fits TRBJ2-1 better. This CDR3 is built from 16 residues.

This clonotype has at least ten counts. The rearrangement links TRBV11-2 to TRBJ1-5; the D is unclear. V lost 0 bases and J 6 bases, leaving 6 bases between the germline ends. Germline V gives CDR1 SGHAT, CDR2 FQNNGV. The CDR3 runs 13 residues. The DNA of the CDR3 is TGTGCCAGCAGCTTAGATCTGGGTCAGCCCCAGCATTTT. It codes for CASSLDLGQPQHF.

The sample holds many counts of this clonotype. The chain joins TRBV5-1 to TRBJ2-1; the match to TRBD2 covers 7 bases. After removal of 5 bases from V and 4 bases from J, the junction contained 9 bases not matched to a gene. Per the germline V gene, CDR1 is SGHRS and CDR2 is YFSETQ. This CDR3 contains 15 residues. The DNA for the CDR3 is TGCGCCAGCAGACCCCCCGGGACTACTTACAATGAGCAGTTCTTC. Translation: CASRPPGTTYNEQFF.

This clonotype has only a few counts. The chain combines TRBV27 with TRBJ2-5, with a weak D call TRBD2 (6 bases). The CDR3 has 14 residues. Germline CDR1 and CDR2: MNHEY and SMNVEV (reference sequence). V dropped 3 bases and J dropped 4 bases, with 12 bases sitting between them. The CDR3 sequence: CASSLDRRGETQYF. The CDR3 DNA follows: TGTGCCAGCAGTTTGGATCGGAGGGGAGAGACCCAGTACTTC.

In the case of this clonotype: This clone may be a read error of a much larger clone one base away. The CDR3: CASSSTGVADTQYF. DNA for the CDR3: TGTGCCAGCAGCTCCACAGGGGTCGCAGATACGCAGTATTTT. The gene calls are TRBV7-2 and TRBJ2-3, with TRBD1 matching over 7 bases. The V gene's germline CDR1 is SGHTA and CDR2 FQGNSA. This CDR3 has 14 residues. The V segment lost 4 bases and the J segment 4 bases; nucleotides outside the gene matches: 5.

This clonotype has ten or more counts. The V gene is TRBV2, the J gene TRBJ2-7; 9 bases are shared with TRBD1. V lost 7 bases and J lost 7; bases outside the gene matches: 20. CDR3 length: 17 residues. Germline V gives CDR1 SNHLY, CDR2 FYNNEI. In DNA form, the CDR3 reads TGTGCCAGCAACCCCACCCGGGACAGGGTTATCCCTCGTGAGCAGTACTTC. This gives the protein CASNPTRDRVIPREQYF.

Notes on this clonotype: Given a much more abundant clone one base away, this may be a read error. The V gene is TRBV7-2, the J gene TRBJ2-7; D is undetermined. This CDR3 has 17 residues. CDR1 SGHTA and CDR2 FQGNSA come from the germline V gene. Trimming shortened V by 5 bases and J by 7 bases, and 27 bases separated the two germline ends. The CDR3 reads CASSQTRVLSSYNEQYF. Here the CDR3 DNA reads TGTGCCAGCAGCCAGACACGGGTACTGAGCTCCTACAATGAGCAGTACTTC.

This clonotype appeared a few times. The gene calls are TRBV6-5 and TRBJ1-1; D perhaps matches TRBD1 (6 bases). V gave up 0 bases and J gave up 0 bases, with 14 bases separating them. This CDR3 has 17 amino acids. CDR1 and CDR2 from the germline V gene are MNHEY and SVGAGI. The CDR3 region has the DNA TGTGCCAGCAGTTACTCGCAGGGGTCCGTCATGAACACTGAAGCTTTCTTT. This translates into CASSYSQGSVMNTEAFF.

In this sample, this clonotype turned up many times. V usage is TRBV7-9 and J usage is TRBJ2-1, with 9 bases fitting TRBD2. The CDR3 consists of 16 residues. V trimming: 4 bases; J trimming: 2 bases; junction bases outside the gene matches: 6. Germline-derived CDR1 and CDR2 are SEHNR and FQNEAQ (reference sequence). The CDR3, as DNA: TGTGCCAGCAGCTCCCTAGCGGGGAGGGCCTACAATGAGCAGTTCTTC. This sequence encodes CASSSLAGRAYNEQFF.

The chain is built from TRBV7-2 and TRBJ2-7, with TRBD1 as a possible D gene (5 bases). V was pared by 4 bases and J by 3 bases, with 19 bases between. Germline assignment: CDR1 SGHTA and CDR2 FQGNSA. The CDR3 has 16 amino acids. CDR3: CASSSGTGSALYEQYF. Written as DNA, the CDR3 is TGTGCCAGCAGCTCGGGCACAGGATCGGCGCTCTACGAGCAGTACTTC.

V and J are TRBV19 and TRBJ2-1; 8 nucleotides line up with TRBD2. After removal of 8 bases from V and 1 base from J, the junction contained 7 bases not matched to a gene. The CDR3 spans 15 residues. Germline assignment: CDR1 LNHDA and CDR2 SQIVND (reference sequence). The CDR3 sequence: CASLGSGNSYNEQFF. CDR3 in DNA: TGTGCCAGTCTCGGTAGCGGGAATTCCTACAATGAGCAGTTCTTC.

Notes on this clonotype: A single base separates this from a much larger clone, so it may be a read error. The chain joins TRBV28 to TRBJ2-5; maybe TRBD2 (6 bases). Germline lookup yields CDR1 MDHEN and CDR2 SYDVKM. The CDR3 is 15 amino acids. The CDR3 region has the DNA TGTGCCAGCACTGGGCAAGCGGGTTCGCAAGAGACCCAGCACTTC. As protein: CASTGQAGSQETQHF.

The chain links TRBV5-1 to TRBJ2-5; 9 bases align to TRBD1. The CDR3 consists of 15 residues. Germline V gene data show CDR1 as SGHRS and CDR2 as YFSETQ. J lost 1 base, V lost 7 bases, and 8 bases had no gene match. CDR3 DNA: TGCGCCAGCGGACTGATGACAGGGGGCCAAGAGACCCAGTACTTC. Its protein product is CASGLMTGGQETQYF.